This record looks at one T cell receptor (beta chain) sequence and its context. No antigen is known for it. Naive CD8 T cells underwent sorting with the CD8+CD4-CCR7+CD45RA+ definition. This CDR3 contains 13 residues. V was pared by 0 bases and J by 8 bases, with 9 bases between. Per the germline V gene, CDR1 is SGDLS and CDR2 is YYNGEE. The record originates from a study of molecular identifiers for immune sequencing clone quantification. Turning to the study itself: RNA from roughly 20,000 or 100,000 naive CD8 cells was split five ways in replicates, with four sequenced.

TCRdb re-called the PCR reads through MiXCR, storing one row per CDR3 protein. The sample holds about 640,000 distinct CDR3 sequences, about 20% seen once. General observations from the study: Effector cells kept over 98% of their molecules in clones above 20 RNA copies, while naive cells kept under 1% there.

Source material: naive CD8+ T cells from blood, with Jurkat cell RNA spiked in. Subset noted: FACS-sorted CD8+CD4-CCR7+CD45RA+ naive T cells. The chain recombines TRBV9 with TRBJ2-1, with D unresolved. The clonotype was recovered from a human donor in good health. Some libraries in this study had Jurkat cell RNA spiked in. The CDR3 region has the DNA TGTGCCAGCAGCGTAGCGGAGAACCATGAGCAGTTCTTC. This codes for CASSVAENHEQFF.